The 4 T cell receptor beta chains given below trace back to one sample, sequenced in a study of neurological immune-mediated disorders (dated by TCRdb to about 2019). The sample's time point label, in plain terms: longitudinal time-point 3. Receptor libraries were prepared by 5' RACE. The data were produced on an Illumina HiSeq 2500. Clones were called with MiXCR by TCRdb after fastp trimmed the public reads at Q25, and only in-frame beta chains were retained. CDR3 protein sequences are deduplicated, and each keeps its most common genes and DNA. This sample gives tens of thousands of distinct CDR3 sequences in total; around 4.5% of them show up just once. Jointly, the top ten make up approximately 5.8% of the sample. Sequenced material: PBMCs. The receptors shown here come from an older woman with multiple sclerosis.

Ten or more counts support this clonotype. The chain carries TRBV12-3 or TRBV12-4 and TRBJ1-2, with D unclear. V lost 6 bases to trimming and J lost 4 bases, with 12 bases between them. The CDR3 is 13 amino acids. The CDR3 nucleotides read TGTGCCAGCAGGATGATCCGCAGCTATGGCTACACCTTC. Protein product: CASRMIRSYGYTF.

This clonotype was seen at least ten times. The genes are TRBV10-3 and TRBJ1-1; TRBD1 matches 8 bases. The junction had 6 bases not matched to a gene; V was cut back by 8 bases and J by 4 bases. Germline V gives CDR1 ENHRY, CDR2 SYGVKD. There are 13 residues in the CDR3. CDR3 coding DNA: TGTGCCATCTCGACAGGGGTAAGCACTGAAGCTTTCTTT. Translated: CAISTGVSTEAFF.

This clonotype has a count of ten or more. This chain uses TRBV5-1 with TRBJ1-3, with D perhaps matching TRBD1 (5 bases). Trimming removed 4 bases from V and 0 bases from J, with 11 bases in between. Germline V lookup: CDR1 SGHRS, CDR2 YFSETQ. The CDR3 has 15 amino acids. The DNA for the CDR3 is TGCGCCAGCAGCAGACAGCCAGACTCTGGAAACACCATATATTTT. Translated, it gives CASSRQPDSGNTIYF. The complete variable domain, with remaining parts taken from reference TRBV5-1 and TRBJ1-3, reads KAGVTQTPRYLIKTRGQQVTLSCSPISGHRSVSWYQQTPGQGLQFLFEYFSETQRNKGNFPGRFSGRQFSNSRSEMNVSTLELGDSALYLCASSRQPDSGNTIYFGEGSWLTVV.

The table lists this clonotype with many counts. The chain links TRBV5-1 to TRBJ2-3, with TRBD1 matching over 9 bases. The CDR3 runs to 15 residues. The V and J ends lost 3 bases and 5 bases, in that order; junction bases with no gene match: 7. Germline lookup yields CDR1 SGHRS and CDR2 YFSETQ. In DNA form, the CDR3 reads TGCGCCAGCAGCTCGACAGGGGGAATTGGAGATACGCAGTATTTT. Translating gives CASSSTGGIGDTQYF.